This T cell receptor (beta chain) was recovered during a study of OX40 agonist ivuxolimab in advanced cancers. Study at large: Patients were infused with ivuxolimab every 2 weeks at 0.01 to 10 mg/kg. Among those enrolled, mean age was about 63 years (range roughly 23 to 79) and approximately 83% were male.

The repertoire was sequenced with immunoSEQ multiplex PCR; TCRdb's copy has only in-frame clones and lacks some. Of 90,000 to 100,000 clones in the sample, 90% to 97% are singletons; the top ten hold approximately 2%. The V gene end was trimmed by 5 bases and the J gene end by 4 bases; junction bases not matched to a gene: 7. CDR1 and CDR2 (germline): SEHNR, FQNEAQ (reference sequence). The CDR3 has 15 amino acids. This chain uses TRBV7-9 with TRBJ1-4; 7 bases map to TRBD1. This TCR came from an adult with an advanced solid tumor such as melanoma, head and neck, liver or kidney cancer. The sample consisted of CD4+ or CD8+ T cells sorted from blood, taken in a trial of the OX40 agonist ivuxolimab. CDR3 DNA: TGTGCCAGCAGCCCCGGGACAGCTTATAATGAAAAACTGTTTTTT. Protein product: CASSPGTAYNEKLFF. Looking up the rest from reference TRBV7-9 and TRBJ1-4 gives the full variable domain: DTGVSQNPRHKITKRGQNVTFRCDPISEHNRLYWYRQTLGQGPEFLTYFQNEAQLEKSRLLSDRFSAERPKGSFSTLEIQRTEQGDSAMYLCASSPGTAYNEKLFFGSGTQLSVL.